A single sample is the source of the 23 T cell receptor beta chains below, sequenced in a study of CD8+CD57+ T cells in acquired aplastic anemia. CDR3 and TCR beta VDJ profiling relied on genomic DNA as the template. TCRdb independently ran MiXCR on the reads; one entry per CDR3 protein. The profile covers approximately 380,000 distinct CDR3 sequences, with about two thirds appearing a single time and under 4.5% taken by the ten largest. The sequencing input was sorted CD4+, CD8+, or CD8+CD57+ T cells (not recorded which) from PBMCs. The receptors stem from a human donor in good health, serving as a control.

This rearrangement joins TRBV12-3 or TRBV12-4 to TRBJ2-3, with D maybe TRBD1 (5 bases). The V end lost 9 bases, the J end lost 6 bases, and 19 bases lay between the germline ends. There are 14 residues in the CDR3. The CDR3 loop is CASRIHRSGDTQYF. For the CDR3, the DNA is TGTGCCAGTAGAATCCATAGGTCAGGGGATACGCAGTATTTT.

V is TRBV11-2 and J is TRBJ2-7; no definite D call. CDR1 and CDR2 from the germline V gene are SGHAT and FQNNGV. The CDR3 is made up of 11 amino acids. The V end lost 5 bases, the J end lost 2 bases, and 4 bases lay between the germline ends. CDR3 DNA: TGTGCCAGCAGCGGCACCTACGAGCAGTACTTC. This codes for CASSGTYEQYF.

The V and J genes are TRBV7-8 and TRBJ2-1; TRBD2 might be the D (6 bases). V lost 3 bases and J 16 bases, leaving 25 bases between the germline ends. This CDR3 is 15 amino acids long. CDR1 is SGHVS and CDR2 is FQNEAQ in the germline V gene. The CDR3 loop reads CASSFRRGGEKLLFF. CDR3 in DNA: TGTGCCAGCAGCTTCCGGCGGGGAGGAGAAAAACTGCTTTTCTTC. The full variable domain, with the rest looked up from reference TRBV7-8 and TRBJ2-1, is GAGVSQSPRYKVAKRGQDVALRCDPISGHVSLFWYQQALGQGPEFLTYFQNEAQLDKSGLPSDRFFAERPEGSVSTLKIQRTQQEDSAVYLCASSFRRGGEKLLFFGPGTRLTVL.

This clonotype was detected many times. V usage is TRBV9 and J usage is TRBJ1-6; D not resolved. The germline V and J ends were trimmed by 0 bases and 9 bases, with 7 bases remaining between them. This CDR3 is built from 13 residues. The germline V gene has CDR1 SGDLS and CDR2 YYNGEE. The CDR3: CASSVVMASPLHF. DNA for the CDR3: TGTGCCAGCAGCGTAGTCATGGCTTCACCCCTCCACTTT.

The chain has TRBV4-3 and TRBJ2-7; possible D gene TRBD2, 6 bases. Germline V gives CDR1 LGHNA, CDR2 YSLEER. V lost 0 bases and J 5 bases, leaving 14 bases between the germline ends. The CDR3 loop spans 15 amino acids. CDR3 sequence: CASSQDRGAGNEQYF. CDR3 nucleotides: TGCGCCAGCAGCCAAGATCGCGGGGCTGGAAACGAGCAGTACTTC.

The chain uses TRBV7-2 and TRBJ2-7, with 8 bases identical to TRBD1. V shed 4 bases and J 2 bases; nucleotides not matched to a gene: 7. There are 15 residues in the CDR3. Germline V gene sequence: CDR1 SGHTA, CDR2 FQGNSA. The CDR3 sequence is CASSSGQATAYEQYF. The CDR3 DNA sequence: TGTGCCAGCAGCTCGGGACAGGCGACCGCCTACGAGCAGTACTTC.

This clonotype was picked up many times. The chain couples TRBV7-2 to TRBJ2-5, with 9 bases matching TRBD2. Trimming at V came to 0 bases and at J to 5 bases, leaving 7 bases not matched to a gene. Looked up from germline, CDR1 is SGHTA and CDR2 is FQGNSA. The CDR3 loop spans 16 amino acids. The CDR3 DNA sequence: TGTGCCAGCAGCTTAGCCGGCGGGGGGGCGTACGAGACCCAGTACTTC. It codes for CASSLAGGGAYETQYF.

The chain links TRBV2 to TRBJ2-2; 10 bases are a match to TRBD2. The V gene end was trimmed by 5 bases and the J gene end by 7 bases; junction bases not matched to a gene: 7. The CDR3 extends over 15 amino acids. CDR1 is SNHLY, CDR2 FYNNEI, per germline. The CDR3 DNA reads TGTGCCAGCAGTCAAGGGACTAGCGTCTACGGGGAGCTGTTTTTT. Translating gives CASSQGTSVYGELFF.

With respect to this clonotype: The junction does not match germline at one end; this may be a read error. This sequence joins TRBV10-3 and TRBJ2-5, with D perhaps assigned TRBD1 or TRBD2 (5 bases each). Germline lookup yields CDR1 ENHRY and CDR2 SYGVKD. The CDR3 consists of 13 residues. DNA of the CDR3: TGTGCCATCACCGGGGCAGGTCAAGGGACCCAGTACTTC. Residues: CAITGAGQGTQYF.

Remarks on this clonotype: This is likely a read error, given that the CDR3 carries no conserved phenylalanine or tryptophan at its end. The J gene is TRBJ2-6, the V gene TRBV2, with 8 nucleotides matching TRBD1. The CDR3 spans 16 residues. Per germline, CDR1 SNHLY and CDR2 FYNNEI. This chain's CDR3 is CASSFGQGSGDNVLTS. Written as DNA, the CDR3 is TGTGCCAGCAGCTTCGGACAGGGCTCTGGGGACAACGTCCTGACTTCC.

The chain couples TRBV7-8 to TRBJ1-2; D possibly corresponds to TRBD1 (5 bases). V was cut by 4 bases and J by 10 bases, with 25 bases left in between. CDR3 length: 16 amino acids. Germline CDR1 reads SGHVS; CDR2 reads FQNEAQ. The CDR3 is CASSSPGLADGHDYTF. CDR3 DNA sequence: TGTGCCAGCAGCTCGCCGGGACTAGCGGACGGGCATGACTACACCTTC.

V is TRBV5-1 and J is TRBJ2-2; perhaps TRBD2 as D (6 bases). The germline CDR1 and CDR2 sequences are SGHRS and YFSETQ. The germline V and J ends were trimmed by 3 bases and 16 bases, with 16 bases remaining between them. This CDR3 contains 12 residues. The CDR3 bases are TGCGCCAGCAGCTGGGGGGATAGGGATGAGTTTTTT. Its translation: CASSWGDRDEFF.

This clonotype has more than one count but fewer than ten. The chain is built from TRBV29-1 and TRBJ2-1; 8 bases align to TRBD1. The CDR3 extends over 12 amino acids. The germline V gene has CDR1 SQVTM and CDR2 ANQGSEA. The V and J ends lost 7 bases and 8 bases, in that order; junction bases with no gene match: 7. The CDR3 bases are TGCAGCGGACGCAGGGGGCGGGATGAGCAGTTCTTC. Amino acid sequence: CSGRRGRDEQFF.

A remark on this clonotype: Because it lacks the conserved phenylalanine or tryptophan at the end, this CDR3 is likely a read error. It is unclear where the CDR3 begins or ends on the DNA, so no DNA is shown, and the CDR3 is as TCRdb lists it. This chain connects TRBV7-2 to TRBJ1-2. The length of the CDR3 is 12 amino acids, counting both ends. Germline V gene sequence: CDR1 SGHTA, CDR2 FQGNSA. CDR3: CASSWTTFCYST.

V is TRBV11-2 and J is TRBJ2-3; D remains unclear. This CDR3 spans 16 amino acids. Trimming took 0 bases from V and 2 from J, leaving 12 bases between them. Germline V CDR1 and CDR2: SGHAT, FQNNGV. The CDR3 sequence is CASSLDFPGFTDTQYF. CDR3 sequence (DNA): TGTGCCAGCAGCTTAGACTTCCCGGGCTTCACAGATACGCAGTATTTT.

The count of this clonotype is one. The gene calls are TRBV5-5 and TRBJ2-7; possibly TRBD2 for D (5 bases). Germline CDR1 and CDR2: SGHKS and YYEKEE (reference sequence). The CDR3 is 14 amino acids. Trimming took 4 bases from V and 2 from J, leaving 13 bases between them. CDR3 DNA: TGTGCCAGCAGCAGAGATATCGGGGCCTACGAGCAGTACTTC. It translates to CASSRDIGAYEQYF.

This clonotype turned up a few times. One base away lies a much larger clone, so this may be a sequencing read error. This chain joins TRBV6-5 and TRBJ1-6; tentative D call: TRBD1 (5 bases). The germline V gene encodes CDR1 MNHEY and CDR2 SVGAGI. This CDR3 contains 16 residues. The CDR3 coding sequence is TGTGCCGGCAGCCTTACAGGAAGATCCTATAATTCACCCCTCCACTTT. Translation gives CAGSLTGRSYNSPLHF.

Concerning this clonotype itself: This may be a read error, as it is one base from a much larger clone. The chain is built from TRBV30 and TRBJ1-1; D remains unclear. Trimming left V 4 bases short and J 4 bases short, with 13 bases between. Germline CDR1 is GTSNPN and CDR2 is SVGIG (reference sequence). The CDR3 has 13 amino acids. Here the CDR3 reads CAWNVDGTTEAFF. The CDR3 DNA reads as TGTGCCTGGAATGTAGACGGAACCACTGAAGCTTTCTTT.

V and J are TRBV10-3 and TRBJ2-5; the match to TRBD1 covers 8 bases. Unmatched junction bases numbered 1, after V lost 8 bases and J lost 2 bases. Looked up from germline, CDR1 is ENHRY and CDR2 is SYGVKD. The CDR3 is 12 amino acids. The CDR3 is CAIGTGQETQYF. As DNA, the CDR3 is TGTGCCATCGGGACAGGACAAGAGACCCAGTACTTC.

This chain uses TRBV7-7 with TRBJ2-1; 9 positions agree with TRBD1. With V trimmed by 6 bases and J by 5 bases, 11 bases remained unmatched. Germline assignment: CDR1 SSHAT and CDR2 FNYEAQ (reference sequence). This CDR3 is built from 16 residues. The CDR3: CASSERPGQGNNEQFF. The CDR3 DNA reads as TGTGCCAGCAGTGAACGCCCGGGACAGGGCAACAATGAGCAGTTCTTC. Complete variable domain (other parts from reference TRBV7-7 and TRBJ2-1): GAGVSQSPRYKVTKRGQDVTLRCDPISSHATLYWYQQALGQGPEFLTYFNYEAQPDKSGLPSDRFSAERPEGSISTLTIQRTEQRDSAMYRCASSERPGQGNNEQFFGPGTRLTVL.

This clonotype was picked up many times. The rearrangement joins TRBV7-2 to TRBJ2-1, with TRBD2 matching 8 bases. The ends lost 5 bases at V and 5 bases at J; junction bases unmatched: 8. CDR3 length equals 15 residues. Germline V gene sequence: CDR1 SGHTA, CDR2 FQGNSA. CDR3 nucleotides: TGTGCCAGCAGCCCAGCGGGGGCGGAGAACAATGAGCAGTTCTTC. Its protein product is CASSPAGAENNEQFF.

The chain recombines TRBV19 with TRBJ1-1; 7 positions match TRBD1. The germline V gene has CDR1 LNHDA and CDR2 SQIVND (reference sequence). Trimming at V came to 5 bases and at J to 4 bases, leaving 4 bases not matched to a gene. This CDR3 contains 13 residues. CDR3 loop: CASSAQGSTEAFF. CDR3 in DNA: TGTGCCAGTAGTGCACAGGGGAGCACTGAAGCTTTCTTT.

Points on this clonotype: An end of the junction does not agree with germline; a read error may underlie this. The V and J genes are TRBV7-2 and TRBJ2-7, with D maybe TRBD2 (5 bases). Germline lookup yields CDR1 SGHTA and CDR2 FQGNSA. CDR3 length equals 13 residues. The CDR3 DNA sequence: TGTGCCACCAGCGGAGGCACAGATAAGGAGCATTTTTTC. Translating it yields CATSGGTDKEHFF.